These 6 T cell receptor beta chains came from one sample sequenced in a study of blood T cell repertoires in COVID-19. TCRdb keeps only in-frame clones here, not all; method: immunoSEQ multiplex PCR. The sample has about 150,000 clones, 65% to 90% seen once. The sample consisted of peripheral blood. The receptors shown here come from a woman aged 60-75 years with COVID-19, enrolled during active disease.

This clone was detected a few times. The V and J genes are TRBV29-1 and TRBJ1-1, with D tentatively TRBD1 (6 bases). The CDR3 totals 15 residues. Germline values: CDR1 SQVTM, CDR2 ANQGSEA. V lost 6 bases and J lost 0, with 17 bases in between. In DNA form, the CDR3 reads TGCAGCGTGATATTCTGGACAGATGTGAACACTGAAGCTTTCTTT. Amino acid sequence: CSVIFWTDVNTEAFF.

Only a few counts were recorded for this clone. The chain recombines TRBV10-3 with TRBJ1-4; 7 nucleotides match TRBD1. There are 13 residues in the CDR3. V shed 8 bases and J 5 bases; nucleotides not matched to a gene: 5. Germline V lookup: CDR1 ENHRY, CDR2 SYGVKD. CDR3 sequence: CAIGTAKNEKLFF. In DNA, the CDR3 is TGTGCCATCGGGACAGCAAAGAATGAAAAACTGTTTTTT.

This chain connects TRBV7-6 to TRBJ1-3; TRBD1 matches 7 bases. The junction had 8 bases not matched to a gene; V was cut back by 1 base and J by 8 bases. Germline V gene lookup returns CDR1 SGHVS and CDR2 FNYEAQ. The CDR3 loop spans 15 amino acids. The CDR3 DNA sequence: TGTGCCAGCAGCTTAGAGGTGACAGGGCGAGACACCATATATTTT. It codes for CASSLEVTGRDTIYF. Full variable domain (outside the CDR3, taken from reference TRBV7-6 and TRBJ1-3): GAGVSQSPRYKVTKRGQDVALRCDPISGHVSLYWYRQALGQGPEFLTYFNYEAQQDKSGLPNDRFSAERPEGSISTLTIQRTEQRDSAMYRCASSLEVTGRDTIYFGEGSWLTVV.

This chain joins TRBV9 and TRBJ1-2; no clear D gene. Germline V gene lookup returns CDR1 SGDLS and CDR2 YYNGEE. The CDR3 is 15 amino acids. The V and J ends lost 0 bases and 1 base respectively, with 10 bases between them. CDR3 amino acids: CASSVGGGFNYGYTF. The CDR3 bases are TGTGCCAGCAGCGTAGGGGGAGGGTTTAACTATGGCTACACCTTC.

CDR3 loop: CASSRGGTGAYEQYV. CDR3 nucleotide sequence: TGTGCCAGCAGCCGGGGTGGTACGGGGGCCTACGAGCAGTACGTC. V gene TRBV5-4 combines with J gene TRBJ2-7, with D tentatively TRBD2 (6 bases). Trimming took off 4 bases at V and 2 bases at J, with 16 bases between the two ends. The CDR3 runs 15 residues. Germline assignment: CDR1 SGHNT and CDR2 YYREEE (reference sequence).

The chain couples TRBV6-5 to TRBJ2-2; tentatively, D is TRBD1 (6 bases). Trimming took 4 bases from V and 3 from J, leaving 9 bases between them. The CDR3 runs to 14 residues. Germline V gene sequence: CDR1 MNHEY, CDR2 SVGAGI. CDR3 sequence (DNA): TGTGCCAGCAGTTTACAGGGTTACACCGGGGAGCTGTTTTTT. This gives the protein CASSLQGYTGELFF.